These 26 T cell receptor beta chains were sequenced from one sample in a study of T cells expressing NK-cell markers. TCRdb reprocessed the 5' RACE reads, with one entry per CDR3 protein and no DNA. Its clone listing holds about 460,000 distinct CDR3 sequences. Sequenced: blood T cells: a sorted CD56 or NKG2C T cell subset, CD4+ or CD8+ T cells, or bulk PBMC T cells (not recorded which). These TCRs come from a woman in her fifties or sixties in good health.

This chain connects TRBV7-8 to TRBJ1-1; without DNA, the TCRdb call of TRBD1 cannot be checked. Germline CDR1 reads SGHVS; CDR2 reads FQNEAQ. This CDR3 has 14 residues. CDR3 loop: CASSARAVDTEAFF.

V usage is TRBV10-3 and J usage is TRBJ2-7; without DNA, the TCRdb call of TRBD2 cannot be checked. This CDR3 has 14 amino acids. Germline CDR1 is ENHRY and CDR2 is SYGVKD. The CDR3 here is CAISEGGVSGEQYF.

The chain couples TRBV7-2 to TRBJ2-1. From germline, CDR1 is SGHTA and CDR2 FQGNSA. The CDR3 is 11 amino acids. The CDR3 reads CASTLGFEQFF.

The genes are TRBV12-3 or TRBV12-4 and TRBJ1-5; the TCRdb D gene call, TRBD1, has no DNA to confirm it. The CDR3 totals 13 residues. This chain's CDR3 is CASRKQENQPQHF.

V usage is TRBV7-8 and J usage is TRBJ2-1; as DNA is missing, the TRBD2 call by TCRdb cannot be tested. The CDR3 is 14 residues long. Germline-derived CDR1 and CDR2 are SGHVS and FQNEAQ. Here the CDR3 reads CASSLGQRVNEQFF. The variable domain in full, with the rest retrieved from reference TRBV7-8 and TRBJ2-1, is GAGVSQSPRYKVAKRGQDVALRCDPISGHVSLFWYQQALGQGPEFLTYFQNEAQLDKSGLPSDRFFAERPEGSVSTLKIQRTQQEDSAVYLCASSLGQRVNEQFFGPGTRLTVL.

V is TRBV12-5 and J is TRBJ2-7. CDR1 is LGHNT, CDR2 FRNRAP, per germline. CDR3 size: 16 residues. CDR3 sequence: CASGLVNGRGSYEQYF.

The chain links TRBV7-2 to TRBJ2-1; TCRdb calls TRBD2, which cannot be checked without DNA. Germline V lookup: CDR1 SGHTA, CDR2 FQGNSA. This CDR3 contains 16 residues. The CDR3 sequence: CASSPREGGSYNEQFF.

The V call is TRBV7-9, the J call TRBJ2-4; without DNA, the TCRdb call of TRBD2 cannot be checked. The CDR3 contains 21 residues. Germline V gives CDR1 SEHNR, CDR2 FQNEAQ (reference sequence). The CDR3 loop is CASSLELTRLAGGAAKNIQYF.

The chain links TRBV11-2 to TRBJ2-1. The CDR3 is 12 amino acids. Germline assignment: CDR1 SGHAT and CDR2 FQNNGV. The CDR3 reads CASSRLLNEQFF.

This chain's CDR3 is CASSALGFLYF. The genes are TRBV19 and TRBJ2-4; TCRdb lists TRBD2, though no DNA is available to test this call. This CDR3 is 11 amino acids long. Germline assignment: CDR1 LNHDA and CDR2 SQIVND (reference sequence).

V usage is TRBV20-1 and J usage is TRBJ2-1; the TCRdb call, TRBD1, lacks DNA for checking. This CDR3 has 14 amino acids. CDR1 is DFQATT and CDR2 is SNEGSKA in the germline V gene (reference sequence). The CDR3 region is CSARYSPFYNEQFF.

The gene calls are TRBV10-3 and TRBJ2-2; lacking DNA, the TRBD2 call made by TCRdb goes unchecked. The germline V gene has CDR1 ENHRY and CDR2 SYGVKD. CDR3 length equals 14 residues. CDR3 residues: CAISRTSDGGELFF.

CDR3 residues: CASTQTTTGELFF. This chain connects TRBV12-3 or TRBV12-4 to TRBJ2-2. There are 13 residues in the CDR3.

The chain has TRBV24-1 and TRBJ2-7; TCRdb's D call of TRBD1 is untestable without DNA. Germline loops: CDR1 KGHDR, CDR2 SFDVKD. CDR3 length: 13 amino acids. The CDR3 sequence: CATSDSGTGEQYF.

The chain is built from TRBV5-1 and TRBJ2-5. CDR1 SGHRS and CDR2 YFSETQ come from the germline V gene. CDR3 length: 13 amino acids. This CDR3 is CASSLGSLGDQYF.

The chain employs TRBV5-1 and TRBJ1-1. Germline V gene lookup returns CDR1 SGHRS and CDR2 YFSETQ. The CDR3 sequence is 16 residues long. Here the CDR3 reads CASSLGPGGGDTEAFF.

V is TRBV18 and J is TRBJ2-1; TCRdb selects TRBD2, and the lack of DNA leaves this call unchecked. Germline V lookup: CDR1 KGHSH, CDR2 LQKENI. The CDR3 extends over 15 amino acids. The CDR3: CASSALGGSYNEQFF.

The chain has TRBV6-2 or TRBV6-3 and TRBJ1-2. The germline V gene encodes CDR1 MNHEY and CDR2 SVGEGT. This CDR3 region has 13 residues. The CDR3: CASRPSGGHGYTF.

This rearrangement joins TRBV2 to TRBJ1-3. Germline-derived CDR1 and CDR2 are SNHLY and FYNNEI. The CDR3 is made up of 14 amino acids. The CDR3 loop is CAILDGHSGNTIYF.

The chain recombines TRBV10-3 with TRBJ2-7; TCRdb lists TRBD1, though no DNA is available to test this call. The CDR3 length is 13 residues. Germline V CDR1 and CDR2: ENHRY, SYGVKD. The CDR3: CAIQNAGRDEQYF.

The CDR3: CASSPTGRKYNEQFF. This chain uses TRBV7-6 with TRBJ2-1; TCRdb returns TRBD1, unconfirmable since there is no DNA. In germline, CDR1 is SGHVS, CDR2 FNYEAQ. The CDR3 contains 15 residues.

V is TRBV20-1 and J is TRBJ1-5; TCRdb's assignment of TRBD1 cannot be checked, as there is no DNA. Germline CDR1 reads DFQATT; CDR2 reads SNEGSKA (reference sequence). CDR3 length equals 16 residues. This CDR3 reads CSASSMGQGLGQPQHF.

The chain has TRBV4-1 and TRBJ2-1; TCRdb's D call of TRBD2 is untestable without DNA. This CDR3 spans 17 amino acids. CDR1 is MGHRA, CDR2 YSYEKL, per germline. The CDR3 protein is CASSQDVTGTPLDEQFF.

V gene TRBV10-3 combines with J gene TRBJ1-1. CDR3 length equals 12 residues. Per the germline V gene, CDR1 is ENHRY and CDR2 is SYGVKD. CDR3 in amino acids: CAISVLNTEAFF.

The chain employs TRBV12-3 or TRBV12-4 and TRBJ1-4; with no DNA, the TCRdb D assignment of TRBD1 cannot be verified. CDR3 size: 15 residues. CDR3 amino acids: CASSYRPKSDEKLFF.

The gene calls are TRBV5-1 and TRBJ2-1. The CDR3 is made up of 15 amino acids. From germline, CDR1 is SGHRS and CDR2 YFSETQ. CDR3 sequence: CASSLTSVSYNEQFF.